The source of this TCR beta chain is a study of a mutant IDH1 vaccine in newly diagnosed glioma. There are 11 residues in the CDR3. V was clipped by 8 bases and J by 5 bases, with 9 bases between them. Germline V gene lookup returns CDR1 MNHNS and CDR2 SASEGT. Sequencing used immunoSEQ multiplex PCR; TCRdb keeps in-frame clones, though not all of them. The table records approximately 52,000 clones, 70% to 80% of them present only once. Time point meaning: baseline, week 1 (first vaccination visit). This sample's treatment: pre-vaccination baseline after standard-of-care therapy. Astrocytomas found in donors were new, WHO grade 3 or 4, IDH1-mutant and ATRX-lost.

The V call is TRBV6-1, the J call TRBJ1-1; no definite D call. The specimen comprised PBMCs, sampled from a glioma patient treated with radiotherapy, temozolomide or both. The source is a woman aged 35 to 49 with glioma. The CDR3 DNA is TGTGCCAGCGCTAGGGTAACTGAAGCTTTCTTT. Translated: CASARVTEAFF.